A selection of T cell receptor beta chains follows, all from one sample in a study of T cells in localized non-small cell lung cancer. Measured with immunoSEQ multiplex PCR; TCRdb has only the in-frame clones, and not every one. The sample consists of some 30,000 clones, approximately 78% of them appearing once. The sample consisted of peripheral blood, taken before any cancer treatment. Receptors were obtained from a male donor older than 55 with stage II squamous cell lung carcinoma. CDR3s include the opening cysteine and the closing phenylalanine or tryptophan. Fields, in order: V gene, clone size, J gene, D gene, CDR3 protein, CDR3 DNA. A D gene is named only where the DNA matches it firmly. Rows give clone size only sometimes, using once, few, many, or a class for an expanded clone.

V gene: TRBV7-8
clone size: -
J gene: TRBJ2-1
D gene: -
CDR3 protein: CASAGSRPYNEQFF
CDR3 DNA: TGTGCCAGCGCGGGCAGCCGGCCCTACAATGAGCAGTTCTTC

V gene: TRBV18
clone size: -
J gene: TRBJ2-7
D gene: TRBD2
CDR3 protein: CASSLAGALYEQYF
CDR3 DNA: TGTGCCAGCTCACTCGCGGGAGCCCTCTACGAGCAGTACTTC

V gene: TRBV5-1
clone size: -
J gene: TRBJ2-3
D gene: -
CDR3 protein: CATGDGGIIDTQYF
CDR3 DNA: TGCGCCACCGGTGACGGCGGGATAATAGATACGCAGTATTTT

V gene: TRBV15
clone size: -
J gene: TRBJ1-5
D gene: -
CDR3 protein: CATSLAGLSGGPQHF
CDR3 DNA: TGTGCCACCAGCCTGGCGGGGTTGAGCGGTGGGCCCCAGCATTTT

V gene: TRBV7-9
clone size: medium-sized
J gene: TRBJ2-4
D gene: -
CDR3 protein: CASSLDKNIQYF
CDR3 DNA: TGTGCCAGCAGCTTAGACAAAAACATTCAGTACTTC

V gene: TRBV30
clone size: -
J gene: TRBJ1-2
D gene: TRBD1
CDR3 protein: CASTGDSIPNYGYTF
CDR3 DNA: TGTGCCTCGACAGGGGATTCTATACCAAACTATGGCTACACCTTC

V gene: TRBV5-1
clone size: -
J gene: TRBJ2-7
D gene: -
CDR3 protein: CASSDEVYEQYF
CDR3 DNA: TGCGCCAGCAGCGACGAGGTCTACGAGCAGTACTTC

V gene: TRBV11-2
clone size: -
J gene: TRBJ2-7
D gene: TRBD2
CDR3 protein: CASSPRAGATYEQYF
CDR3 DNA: TGTGCCAGCAGCCCCCGAGCGGGAGCCACCTACGAGCAGTACTTC

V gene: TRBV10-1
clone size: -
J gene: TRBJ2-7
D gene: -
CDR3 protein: CASSEGVTEQYF
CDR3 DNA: TGCGCCAGCAGTGAAGGGGTTACCGAGCAGTACTTC

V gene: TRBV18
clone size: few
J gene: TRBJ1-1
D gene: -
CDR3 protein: CASSYQGNTEAFF
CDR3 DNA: TGTGCCAGCTCGTACCAAGGGAACACTGAAGCTTTCTTT

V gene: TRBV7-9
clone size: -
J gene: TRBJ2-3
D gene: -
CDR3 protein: CASSTGQFTDTQYF
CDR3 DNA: TGTGCCAGCAGCACCGGACAGTTCACAGATACGCAGTATTTT

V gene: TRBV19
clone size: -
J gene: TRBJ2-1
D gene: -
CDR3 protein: CASSPAGVGNEQFF
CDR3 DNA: TGTGCCAGTAGCCCCGCAGGGGTGGGGAATGAGCAGTTCTTC

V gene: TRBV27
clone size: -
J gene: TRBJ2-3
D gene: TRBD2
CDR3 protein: CASSFFGLAGGLGDADTQYF
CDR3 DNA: TGTGCCAGCAGTTTCTTCGGACTAGCGGGAGGACTAGGGGATGCAGATACGCAGTATTTT

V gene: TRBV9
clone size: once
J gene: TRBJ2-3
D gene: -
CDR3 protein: CASSINPGDTQYF
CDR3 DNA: TGTGCCAGCAGCATCAACCCAGGGGACACGCAGTATTTT

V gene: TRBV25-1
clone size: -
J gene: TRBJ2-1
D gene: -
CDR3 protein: CASSEFNEQFF
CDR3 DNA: TGTGCCAGCAGTGAGTTCAATGAGCAGTTCTTC

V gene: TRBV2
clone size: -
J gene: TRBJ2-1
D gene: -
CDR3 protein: CASNPGNEQFF
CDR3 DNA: TGTGCCAGCAACCCGGGGAATGAGCAGTTCTTC

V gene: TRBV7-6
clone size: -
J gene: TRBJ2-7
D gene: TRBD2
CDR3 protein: CASSLGYPPGLAGGASYEQYF
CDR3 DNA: TGTGCCAGCAGTTTAGGCTACCCCCCGGGACTAGCGGGGGGCGCCTCCTACGAGCAGTACTTC

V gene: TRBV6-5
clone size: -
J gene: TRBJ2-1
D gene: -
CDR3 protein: CASTDDRGGEQFF
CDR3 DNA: TGTGCCAGCACCGACGACAGAGGCGGTGAGCAGTTCTTC

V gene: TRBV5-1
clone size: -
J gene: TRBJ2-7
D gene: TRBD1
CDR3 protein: CASATGNNEQYF
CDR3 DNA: TGCGCCAGCGCGACAGGGAACAACGAGCAGTACTTC

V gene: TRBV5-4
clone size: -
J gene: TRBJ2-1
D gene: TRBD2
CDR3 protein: CASSLALAGGYNEQFF
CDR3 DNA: TGTGCCAGCAGCTTGGCACTAGCGGGGGGTTACAATGAGCAGTTCTTC

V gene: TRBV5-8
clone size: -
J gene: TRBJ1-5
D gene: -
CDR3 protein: CASSLELLGQPQHF
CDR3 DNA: TGTGCCAGCAGCTTGGAACTGCTTGGTCAGCCCCAGCATTTT

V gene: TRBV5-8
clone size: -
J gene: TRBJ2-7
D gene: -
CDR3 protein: CASSLVGFRSYEQYF
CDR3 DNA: TGTGCCAGCAGCTTGGTCGGTTTCAGGTCGTACGAGCAGTACTTC

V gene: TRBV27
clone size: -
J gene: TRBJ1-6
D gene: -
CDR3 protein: CASSLRASHSYNSPLHF
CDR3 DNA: TGTGCCAGCAGTTTAAGGGCCTCCCACTCCTATAATTCACCCCTCCACTTT

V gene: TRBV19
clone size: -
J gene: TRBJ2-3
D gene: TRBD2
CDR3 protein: CASSTWTSGSGGTDTQYF
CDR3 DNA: TGTGCCAGTAGTACCTGGACTAGCGGGAGCGGGGGGACAGATACGCAGTATTTT

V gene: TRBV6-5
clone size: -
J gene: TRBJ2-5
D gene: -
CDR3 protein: CASSYSIGPEETQYF
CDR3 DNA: TGTGCCAGCAGTTACTCTATAGGACCGGAAGAGACCCAGTACTTC

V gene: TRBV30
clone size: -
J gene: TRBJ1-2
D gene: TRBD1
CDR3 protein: CAWFRRGLLGRGYTF
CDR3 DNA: TGTGCCTGGTTTCGCAGGGGGCTCCTCGGGAGAGGCTACACCTTC

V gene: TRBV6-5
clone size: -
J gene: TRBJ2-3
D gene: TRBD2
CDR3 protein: CASSRLATNTDTQYF
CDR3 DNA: TGTGCCAGCAGTCGACTAGCGACTAACACAGATACGCAGTATTTT

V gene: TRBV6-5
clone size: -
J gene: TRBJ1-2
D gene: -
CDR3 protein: CASSRGIWGYTF
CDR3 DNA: TGTGCCAGCAGTCGAGGCATCTGGGGCTACACCTTC

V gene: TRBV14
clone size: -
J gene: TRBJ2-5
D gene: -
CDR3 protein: CASSRDGQETQYF
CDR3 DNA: TGTGCCAGCAGCCGGGACGGCCAAGAGACCCAGTACTTC

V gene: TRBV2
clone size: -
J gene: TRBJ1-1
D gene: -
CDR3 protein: CASSSNRLIGNTEAFF
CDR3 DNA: TGTGCCAGCAGTTCTAATCGGCTGATTGGGAACACTGAAGCTTTCTTT

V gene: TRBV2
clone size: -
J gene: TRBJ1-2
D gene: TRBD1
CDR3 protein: CASSPTGSNYDYTF
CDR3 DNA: TGTGCCAGCAGCCCGACAGGGTCTAACTATGACTACACCTTC

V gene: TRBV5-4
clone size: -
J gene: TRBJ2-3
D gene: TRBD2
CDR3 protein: CASSLRLAGADTQYF
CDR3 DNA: TGTGCCAGCAGCCTACGACTAGCGGGAGCAGATACGCAGTATTTT

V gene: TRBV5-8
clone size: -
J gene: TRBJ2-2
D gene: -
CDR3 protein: CASSAGNTANTGELFF
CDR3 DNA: TGTGCCAGCAGCGCCGGGAACACAGCGAACACCGGGGAGCTGTTTTTT

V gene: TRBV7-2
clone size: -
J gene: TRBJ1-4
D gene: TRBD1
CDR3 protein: CASSPGTGTEKLFF
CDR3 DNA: TGTGCCAGCAGCCCAGGGACAGGGACTGAAAAACTGTTTTTT

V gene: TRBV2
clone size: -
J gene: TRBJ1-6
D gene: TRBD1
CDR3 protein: CASSERGTGVSPLHF
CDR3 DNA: TGTGCCAGCAGTGAAAGGGGGACAGGGGTATCACCCCTCCACTTT

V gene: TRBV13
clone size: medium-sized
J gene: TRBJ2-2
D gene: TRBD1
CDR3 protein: CASSPLDRLTNTGELFF
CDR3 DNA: TGTGCCAGCAGCCCACTGGACAGGCTAACGAACACCGGGGAGCTGTTTTTT

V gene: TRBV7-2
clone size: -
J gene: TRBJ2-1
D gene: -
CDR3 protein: CASSSQGGYGEQFF
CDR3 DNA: TGTGCCAGCAGCTCACAGGGGGGGTACGGTGAGCAGTTCTTC

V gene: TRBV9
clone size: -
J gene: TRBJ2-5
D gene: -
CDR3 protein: CASSVGIGTKQETQYF
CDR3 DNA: TGTGCCAGCAGCGTAGGAATAGGGACAAAACAAGAGACCCAGTACTTC

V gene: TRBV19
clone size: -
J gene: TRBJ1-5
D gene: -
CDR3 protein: CASLGGYSNQPQHF
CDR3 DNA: TGTGCCAGCCTGGGGGGGTATTCCAATCAGCCCCAGCATTTT

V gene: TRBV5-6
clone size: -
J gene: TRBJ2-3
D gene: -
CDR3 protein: CASSFPGSDTQYF
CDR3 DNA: TGTGCCAGCAGCTTCCCGGGGTCAGATACGCAGTATTTT

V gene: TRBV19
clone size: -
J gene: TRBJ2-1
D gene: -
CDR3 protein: CASSIGRQAYNEQFF
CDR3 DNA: TGTGCCAGTAGTATCGGTAGGCAGGCCTACAATGAGCAGTTCTTC

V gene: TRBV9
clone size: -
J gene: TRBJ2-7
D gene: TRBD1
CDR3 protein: CASSVDPTGSSYEQYF
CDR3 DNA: TGTGCCAGCAGCGTAGACCCGACAGGGAGCTCCTACGAGCAGTACTTC

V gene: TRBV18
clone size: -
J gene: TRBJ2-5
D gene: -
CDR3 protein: CASSPPSGVGETQYF
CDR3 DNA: TGTGCCAGCTCACCACCCTCAGGAGTTGGGGAGACCCAGTACTTC

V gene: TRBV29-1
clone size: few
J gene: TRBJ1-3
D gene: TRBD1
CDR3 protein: CSWTGAGNTIYF
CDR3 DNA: TGCAGTTGGACAGGGGCTGGAAACACCATATATTTT

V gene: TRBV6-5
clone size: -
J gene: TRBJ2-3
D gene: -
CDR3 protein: CASSYGVYTDTQYF
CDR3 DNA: TGTGCCAGCAGTTATGGAGTTTACACAGATACGCAGTATTTT

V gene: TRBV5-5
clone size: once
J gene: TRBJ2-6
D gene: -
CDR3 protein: CASSLGQFSGANVLTF
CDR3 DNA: TGTGCCAGCAGCTTGGGACAGTTCTCTGGGGCCAACGTCCTGACTTTC

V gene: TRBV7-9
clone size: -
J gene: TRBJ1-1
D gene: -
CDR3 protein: CASSPQGPEAFF
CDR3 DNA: TGTGCCAGCAGCCCTCAGGGGCCTGAAGCTTTCTTT

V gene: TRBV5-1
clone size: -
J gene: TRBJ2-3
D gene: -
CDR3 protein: CASSLDGAYTDTQYF
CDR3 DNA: TGCGCCAGCAGCTTGGACGGGGCTTACACAGATACGCAGTATTTT

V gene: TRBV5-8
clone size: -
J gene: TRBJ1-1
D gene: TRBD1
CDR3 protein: CASSYTGTVRNTEAFF
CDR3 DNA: TGTGCCAGCAGCTACACCGGGACAGTAAGGAACACTGAAGCTTTCTTT

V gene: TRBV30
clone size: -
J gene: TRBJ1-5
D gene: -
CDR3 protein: CAWSSADYNQPQHF
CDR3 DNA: TGTGCCTGGAGTTCGGCGGATTACAATCAGCCCCAGCATTTT

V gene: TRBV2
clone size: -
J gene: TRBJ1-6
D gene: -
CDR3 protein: CASSEDSAYNSPLHF
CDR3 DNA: TGTGCCAGCAGTGAGGACAGTGCCTATAATTCACCCCTCCACTTT

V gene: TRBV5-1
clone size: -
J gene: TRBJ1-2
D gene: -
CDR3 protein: CASNAGGTEGYTF
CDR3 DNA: TGCGCCAGCAACGCGGGCGGGACTGAGGGCTACACCTTC

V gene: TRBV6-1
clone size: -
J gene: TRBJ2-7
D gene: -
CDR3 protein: CASSEFWGPSYEQYF
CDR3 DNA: TGTGCCAGCAGTGAATTCTGGGGGCCATCCTACGAGCAGTACTTC

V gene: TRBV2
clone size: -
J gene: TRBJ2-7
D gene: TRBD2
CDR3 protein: CASSDGAGDFYEQYF
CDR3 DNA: TGTGCCAGCAGTGATGGAGCGGGAGACTTCTACGAGCAGTACTTC

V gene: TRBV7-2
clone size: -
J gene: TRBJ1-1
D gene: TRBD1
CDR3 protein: CASSVTGTGGPRNTEAFF
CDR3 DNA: TGTGCCAGCAGCGTCACCGGGACAGGGGGCCCTAGGAACACTGAAGCTTTCTTT

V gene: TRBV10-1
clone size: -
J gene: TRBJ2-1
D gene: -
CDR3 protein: CASSEKVNNEQFF
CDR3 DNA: TGCGCCAGCAGTGAGAAGGTGAACAATGAGCAGTTCTTC

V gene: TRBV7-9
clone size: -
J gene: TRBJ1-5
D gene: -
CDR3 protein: CASSLGPWPQHF
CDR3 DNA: TGTGCCAGCAGCTTAGGTCCGTGGCCCCAGCATTTT

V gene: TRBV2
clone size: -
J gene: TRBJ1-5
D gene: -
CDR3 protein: CASSPGTPLTPQHF
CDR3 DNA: TGTGCCAGCAGTCCCGGGACGCCCCTGACTCCCCAGCATTTT

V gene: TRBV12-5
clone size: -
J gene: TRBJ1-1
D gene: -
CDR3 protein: CASGLDVNTEAFF
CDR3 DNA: TGTGCTAGTGGTTTGGACGTGAACACTGAAGCTTTCTTT